The clone carrying this T cell receptor beta chain occurred a few times. TCRdb redid the calling of the RT-PCR reads with MiXCR, one entry per CDR3 protein. The table records some 880,000 distinct CDR3 sequences, more than 15% of them present only once. This sample is drawn from a study of patients and donors after allogeneic stem cell transplantation. The CDR3 spans 14 residues. In germline, CDR1 is LGHNA, CDR2 YNFKEQ. V was trimmed by 1 base and J by 8 bases, leaving 11 bases between them. The chain employs TRBV4-2 and TRBJ1-4; D is unclear. The sample was blood, either unsorted or a sorted T cell fraction (not recorded which). The sequence was collected from a human donor who was either an allogeneic HSCT recipient or a stem cell or donor lymphocyte infusion donor (not recorded which). It is not recorded whose cells these are; they may come from a transplant donor. This CDR3 is CASSQVREKEKLFF. Here the CDR3 DNA reads TGTGCCAGCAGCCAAGTACGGGAAAAGGAAAAACTGTTTTTT.